The rows below give T cell receptor beta chains drawn from one sample of a study of T cell responses to AZD1222 COVID-19 vaccine. TCRdb's table, derived via immunoSEQ multiplex PCR, lists solely in-frame clones and lacks some. The table lists some 86,000 clones, roughly nine tenths of them singletons. This specimen consisted of peripheral blood, obtained on day 0 of AZD1222 vaccination. These receptors all stem from an adult in good health. CDR3s include the opening cysteine and the closing phenylalanine or tryptophan. The D gene is left open where the match is weak. Part of the rows lack a size; the others show once, few, many or a class for expanded clones.

D gene	V gene	J gene	clone size	CDR3 DNA	CDR3 protein
.	TRBV21-1	TRBJ1-1	once	TGTGCCAGCAGCAAATGGGAGCAGATGAACACTGAAGCTTTCTTT	CASSKWEQMNTEAFF
.	TRBV25-1	TRBJ1-1	.	TGTGCCAGCTCTACAGGTAGCACTGAAGCTTTCTTT	CASSTGSTEAFF
.	TRBV9	TRBJ2-5	once	TGTGCCAGCAGCGTAGCGAGTGGGAAGGAGACCCAGTACTTC	CASSVASGKETQYF
.	TRBV28	TRBJ1-2	.	TGTGCCAGCAGCTCCCTGGGGCCCCACTATGGCTACACCTTC	CASSSLGPHYGYTF
.	TRBV28	TRBJ1-2	.	TGTGCCAGCAGTTCGGGGGGTACCTACTATGGCTACACCTTC	CASSSGGTYYGYTF
.	TRBV7-9	TRBJ2-3	.	TGTGCCAGCAGCTTGGATACGCAGTATTTT	CASSLDTQYF
.	TRBV10-3	TRBJ2-2	.	.	CAIASGNFGAGELFF
TRBD1	TRBV5-1	TRBJ1-2	.	TGCGCCAGCGGGACAGGGCTTTTGGATAACTATGGCTACACCTTC	CASGTGLLDNYGYTF
.	TRBV5-1	TRBJ1-1	.	TGCGCCAGCAGGTTTGCCCCAACGGGAAACACTGAAGCTTTCTTT	CASRFAPTGNTEAFF
.	TRBV6-2/TRBV6-3	TRBJ2-7	.	TGTGCCAGCAGTTACCTAATTAGCGGACTCTACGAGCAGTACTTC	CASSYLISGLYEQYF
.	TRBV5-4	TRBJ2-1	.	TGTGCCAGCAGGGGACTTTCAAATGAGCAGTTCTTC	CASRGLSNEQFF
.	TRBV28	TRBJ2-3	.	TGTGCCAGCAGTTCCCGGGGCAGATTTGGCACAGATACGCAGTATTTT	CASSSRGRFGTDTQYF
.	TRBV7-9	TRBJ2-1	.	TGTGCCAGCAGCATCGGACAGGTGGGGGGGCAGTTCTTC	CASSIGQVGGQFF
TRBD2	TRBV13	TRBJ2-1	.	TGTGCCAGCAGCTTTAGGTCTAGCGGGAGACGCAATGAGCAGTTCTTC	CASSFRSSGRRNEQFF
TRBD1	TRBV7-2	TRBJ2-3	.	TGTGCCAGCAGCTCCCGGACAGGAGGTTTTGCAGATACGCAGTATTTT	CASSSRTGGFADTQYF
TRBD2	TRBV7-9	TRBJ2-5	.	TGTGCCAGCAGCGCTACTAGCGGGCTTCAAGAGACCCAGTACTTC	CASSATSGLQETQYF
.	TRBV7-2	TRBJ2-1	.	TGTGCCAGCAGCCACAGGTTCCTCTCCTACAATGAGCAGTTCTTC	CASSHRFLSYNEQFF
.	TRBV29-1	TRBJ1-1	once	TGCAGCGTTGCGCCGCAGGAGGACACTGAAGCTTTCTTT	CSVAPQEDTEAFF
.	TRBV7-9	TRBJ1-5	.	TGTGCCAGCAGCTCCAGGGAAAATCAGCCCCAGCATTTT	CASSSRENQPQHF